The 19 T cell receptor beta chains below come from one sample, sequenced in a study of CD8 T cells in ankylosing spondylitis. From the 5' RACE reads, TCRdb called clonotypes with MiXCR, one entry per CDR3 protein. Of hundreds of thousands of distinct CDR3 sequences detected, roughly a third appear once; the ten largest clones hold around 4.5%. Sequencing used blood, either unsorted or a sorted T cell fraction (not recorded which). The receptors originated from a male donor with ankylosing spondylitis or in good health (not recorded which).

V gene TRBV12-3 or TRBV12-4 combines with J gene TRBJ1-1; D may be TRBD1 (6 bases). The V gene lost 6 bases and the J gene lost 4 bases, with 12 bases spanning the gap. CDR3 length equals 13 residues. Here the CDR3 DNA reads TGTGCCAGCAGAGGCAGGGGAAGCACTGAAGCTTTCTTT. Its translation: CASRGRGSTEAFF.

The chain is built from TRBV12-3 or TRBV12-4 and TRBJ1-2; D is unclear. There are 10 residues in the CDR3. Trimming shortened V by 8 bases and J by 8 bases, and 9 bases separated the two germline ends. This CDR3 is CASCQGGYTF. The CDR3 nucleotides are TGTGCCAGCTGTCAAGGAGGCTACACCTTC.

This chain uses TRBV7-9 with TRBJ2-3; D is unresolved. The CDR3 is 15 residues long. Germline CDR1 and CDR2: SEHNR and FQNEAQ (reference sequence). Trimming removed 1 base from V and 6 bases from J, with 14 bases in between. The DNA of the CDR3 is TGTGCCAGCAGCTTAGAGCTGGGCTACCGGGATACGCAGTATTTT. Amino acid sequence: CASSLELGYRDTQYF. Full variable domain (rest looked up from reference TRBV7-9 and TRBJ2-3): DTGVSQNPRHKITKRGQNVTFRCDPISEHNRLYWYRQTLGQGPEFLTYFQNEAQLEKSRLLSDRFSAERPKGSFSTLEIQRTEQGDSAMYLCASSLELGYRDTQYFGPGTRLTVL.

The table lists this clonotype with many counts. The chain has TRBV29-1 and TRBJ2-7, with 8 bases identical to TRBD1. Germline CDR1 and CDR2: SQVTM and ANQGSEA. The CDR3 consists of 12 residues. J was trimmed by 4 bases and V by 4 bases; bases with no gene match: 3. CDR3 protein: CSVGTGPYEQYF. Here the CDR3 DNA reads TGCAGCGTTGGGACAGGGCCATACGAGCAGTACTTC.

The V call is TRBV10-3, the J call TRBJ1-2; maybe TRBD1 (5 bases). CDR1 is ENHRY and CDR2 is SYGVKD in the germline V gene. The CDR3 sequence is 13 residues long. The V end lost 6 bases, the J end lost 3 bases, and 11 bases lay between the germline ends. CDR3 DNA: TGTGCCATCAGGGACCGGGACTACTATGGCTACACCTTC. Its translation is CAIRDRDYYGYTF.

About this clonotype itself: It may be a read error: a sequence one base away is much more abundant. The rearrangement links TRBV28 to TRBJ2-2; D is unresolved. There are 14 residues in the CDR3. From germline, CDR1 is MDHEN and CDR2 SYDVKM. Deletions cut 6 bases from V and 0 bases from J, with 8 bases between. The CDR3 sequence: CASSFQPNTGELFF. Written as DNA, the CDR3 is TGTGCCAGCAGCTTCCAGCCGAACACCGGGGAGCTGTTTTTT.

This clonotype was recorded a few times. The genes are TRBV29-1 and TRBJ2-1, with D possibly TRBD2 on 5 matching bases. CDR1 SQVTM and CDR2 ANQGSEA come from the germline V gene. This CDR3 has 14 residues. The V end was cut by 2 bases, the J end by 8 bases, with 16 bases between. The CDR3 DNA sequence: TGCAGCGTTGAATTGGTTAGCGCGGATTATGAGCAGTTCTTC. Its translation is CSVELVSADYEQFF.

This clonotype was counted only a few times. V gene TRBV6-5 combines with J gene TRBJ2-2, with 8 positions matching TRBD1. J lost 4 bases, V lost 4 bases, and 5 bases had no gene match. This CDR3 is 15 amino acids long. The germline V gene encodes CDR1 MNHEY and CDR2 SVGAGI. CDR3 loop: CASSLTGAGTGELFF. The CDR3 DNA reads as TGTGCCAGCAGTTTGACAGGGGCGGGCACCGGGGAGCTGTTTTTT.

V and J are TRBV24-1 and TRBJ2-7, with a weak D call TRBD1 (6 bases). Trimming pared 0 bases from V and 2 bases from J, leaving 25 bases between. CDR1 KGHDR and CDR2 SFDVKD come from the germline V gene. The CDR3 length is 20 residues. DNA for the CDR3: TGTGCCACCAGTGATTTGGAGAGATACGTAGGGGGACCAGCGACCTACGAGCAGTACTTC. Residues: CATSDLERYVGGPATYEQYF.

The rearrangement uses TRBV12-3 or TRBV12-4 and TRBJ1-1; 7 bases align to TRBD1. This CDR3 spans 14 amino acids. V lost 6 bases, J lost 4 bases, and 8 bases stayed unmatched. CDR3 sequence (DNA): TGTGCCAGCAGCTACAGGGGAGGGGGCACTGAAGCTTTCTTT. It encodes CASSYRGGGTEAFF.

This clonotype was picked up a small number of times. The chain recombines TRBV20-1 with TRBJ2-5; a weak D match, TRBD2 (5 bases). Germline V gene lookup returns CDR1 DFQATT and CDR2 SNEGSKA (reference sequence). The CDR3 extends over 14 amino acids. Trimming shortened V by 1 base and J by 1 base, and 10 bases separated the two germline ends. The CDR3 protein is CSARAFRGQETQYF. In DNA form, the CDR3 reads TGCAGTGCTAGAGCGTTCCGGGGCCAAGAGACCCAGTACTTC.

In this sample, this clonotype turned up a few times. The rearrangement joins TRBV28 to TRBJ2-7; 7 bases are shared with TRBD1. This CDR3 is built from 11 residues. Germline loops: CDR1 MDHEN, CDR2 SYDVKM. Losses at the gene ends were 10 bases for V and 4 bases for J; bases not matched to a gene: 4. The CDR3 nucleotides are TGTGCCACCTGGGACAGTTACGAGCAGTACTTC. It translates to CATWDSYEQYF.

This clonotype occurred a few times. The gene calls are TRBV5-6 and TRBJ2-5, with 8 bases aligning to TRBD1. The CDR3 runs to 14 residues. CDR1 SGHDT and CDR2 YYEEEE come from the germline V gene. The ends lost 4 bases at V and 5 bases at J; junction bases unmatched: 7. This CDR3 is CASSPTDRGETQYF. In DNA form, the CDR3 reads TGTGCCAGCAGCCCGACAGACAGGGGTGAGACCCAGTACTTC.

V and J are TRBV15 and TRBJ2-1; D unclear. Germline CDR1 is LNHNV and CDR2 is YYDKDF (reference sequence). Trimming took off 3 bases at V and 1 base at J, with 7 bases between the two ends. The CDR3 has 14 amino acids. CDR3 loop: CATSSMGSYNEQFF. CDR3 sequence (DNA): TGTGCCACCAGCAGCATGGGGTCCTACAATGAGCAGTTCTTC.

This clonotype was recorded many times. The chain uses TRBV29-1 and TRBJ2-2; possibly TRBD2 for D (6 bases). V shed 3 bases and J shed 4 bases, with 15 bases lying between them. The CDR3 length is 15 residues. Germline-derived CDR1 and CDR2 are SQVTM and ANQGSEA. The CDR3 here is CSVESRESPTGELFF. The CDR3, as DNA: TGCAGCGTTGAGTCTCGGGAGAGCCCCACCGGGGAGCTGTTTTTT.

This clonotype has more than one count but fewer than ten. J is TRBJ2-1 and V is TRBV29-1; 11 positions agree with TRBD2. Trimming took 7 bases from V and 0 from J; bases not matched to a gene: 8. CDR1 and CDR2 from the germline V gene are SQVTM and ANQGSEA. CDR3 length equals 16 residues. The CDR3 region has the DNA TGCAGCGCGGGACTAGCGGAACTCAGCTCCTACAATGAGCAGTTCTTC. Encoded protein: CSAGLAELSSYNEQFF.

The rearrangement links TRBV27 to TRBJ2-7, with 7 bases matching TRBD2. The CDR3 is 13 residues long. The trim removed 6 bases at V and 8 bases at J, leaving 10 bases unmatched. CDR1 and CDR2 (germline): MNHEY, SMNVEV (reference sequence). For the CDR3, the DNA is TGTGCCAGCAGACCCGGGCGGGGGTTCCAGCAGTACTTC. Residues: CASRPGRGFQQYF.

The gene calls are TRBV27 and TRBJ2-7; 8 bases are a match to TRBD1. The CDR3 extends over 14 amino acids. Germline CDR1 reads MNHEY; CDR2 reads SMNVEV (reference sequence). V shed 2 bases, J shed 6 bases, and the junction held 6 bases outside the gene matches. CDR3 in amino acids: CASSLAGGSTEQYF. The CDR3 DNA follows: TGTGCCAGCAGTTTAGCAGGGGGCTCTACCGAGCAGTACTTC.

The V and J genes are TRBV4-1 and TRBJ2-5; D not certain. Germline assignment: CDR1 MGHRA and CDR2 YSYEKL. The CDR3 is 14 residues long. Trimming pared 0 bases from V and 5 bases from J, leaving 10 bases between. In nucleotides, the CDR3 is TGCGCCAGCAGCCAAGAAAACCTTGAGGAGACCCAGTACTTC. It codes for CASSQENLEETQYF.